The T cell receptor (beta chain) described here comes from a study of T cells after posttransplantation cyclophosphamide (dated by TCRdb to about 2016). Context from the whole study: T cell repertoire reconstitution was tracked by TRB sequencing after myeloablative bone marrow transplantation in which posttransplantation cyclophosphamide was used as GVHD prophylaxis. Public TRB sequences were compared against a database of over 3,000 sequences linked to responses to pathogens, tumor antigens, self-antigens and alloantigens. Up to roughly 3 additional blood samples from 2 to 5.2 years after transplant were also TRB-sequenced in 3 patients, as was pretransplant blood from several patients. Blood from all 30 or so PTCy patients who had 1-year posttransplant specimens underwent TRB sequencing. Antigen receptor sequencing was done on samples from about 38 PTCy-treated patients and from over 15 related bone marrow donors of those patients. TRA and TRB clonality were tightly correlated in 9 samples, so subsequent TCR analyses focused on TRB only. What the research found in general, with its limitations: Across a few dozen patients, TRB clonality was highly associated with recipient CMV seropositivity and CMV reactivation, and diversity in PTCy patients was similar to diversity in CNI/methotrexate controls. The TRB repertoires of T cells infiltrating skin or GI tract showed only limited overlap with the TRB repertoires of T cells in blood. At 1-2 months, donor-recipient similarity was low but rose over the first year, and the later blood repertoires were often dominated by donor CD8+ memory clones.

Read against the paper, the sample's treatment or condition label means: high-dose cyclophosphamide on days +3 and +4 as single-agent GVHD prophylaxis. For conditioning, the PTCy patients got busulfan and fludarabine, then a related or unrelated marrow graft, followed by cyclophosphamide on days +3 and +4. PTCy-treated patients came from a prospective multi-institutional clinical trial. Mononuclear cells from peripheral blood and bone marrow were separated by Ficoll-Hypaque density centrifugation and then cryopreserved. Ten or more counts support this clone. No cognate antigen has been identified for it. The input lacks base qualities; no much larger clone sits a single base away. Genomic DNA was used for TRB sequencing, which was performed with the immunoSEQ assay at survey resolution or with the hsTCRB kit. As for the original processing: The immunoSEQ software handled the initial read processing, while the LymphoSeq R package was used for the repertoire analyses. Clonality was computed as 1 minus normalized Shannon entropy, and a Gini coefficient was also calculated for each TRB dataset. To infer phenotypes in unsorted samples, TRB sequences from sorted subsets of the recipient or donor were mapped onto the unsorted samples of the same recipient. The source is immuneACCESS, and TCRdb retained only in-frame sequences with V and J called. Part of the clones is not carried over; for the studies checked, unresolved V genes explain less than half of this, and the remainder is unexplained. That table gives V, J and clone size, and the DNA gave D and trimming. This sample holds roughly 7,700 clones in total, without any singletons. Clones ranked in the top ten supply around 25% of the sample.

The CDR3, cysteine through phenylalanine, is 19 amino acids long. The kept DNA is CDR3 alone, 57 bases in frame from the first base. CDR1 and CDR2 are read off the germline V gene as SGHRS and YFSETQ. Ends trimmed: V by 0 bases, J by 3 bases; bases unmatched to a gene: 9. Recombination linked TRBV5-1 to TRBJ2-5; TRBD2 matches 15 bases in the middle. The clonotype originates from a female patient aged 60 to 70 who received an allogeneic stem cell transplant from an unrelated donor, was CMV-positive, and had acute GVHD only. Following transplantation, T cells from the graft donor may be among those present. The sequencing here drew on PBMCs, taken nearly 95 days after allogeneic stem cell transplant with posttransplant cyclophosphamide. The sequenced DNA is TGCGCCAGCAGCTTGGCCGGACTAGCGGGAGGGCCGACCGAAGAGACCCAGTACTTC. Translated, this gives CASSLAGLAGGPTEETQYF.